The clone carrying this T cell receptor beta chain was observed a handful of times. The antigen remains unidentified. TCR beta libraries were made by quantitative 5'-RACE with molecular barcodes. TCRdb fed the 5' RACE reads into MiXCR, producing one record per CDR3 protein. The data hold approximately 220,000 distinct CDR3 sequences, with about 16% observed a single time. Germline lookup yields CDR1 SGHVS and CDR2 FQNEAQ. The CDR3 sequence is 15 residues long. Trimming took off 0 bases at V and 1 base at J, with 10 bases between the two ends. This specimen belongs to a study of CD8 T cells in ankylosing spondylitis. Whole-study findings and limits: A motif in TCR beta, a set of under ten highly homologous variants, appeared characteristic of ankylosing spondylitis blood. Reactive arthritis synovial fluid and blood were previously reported to contain some motif variants. The clones that were linked to disease were reported to be significantly enriched in matched synovial fluid samples from ankylosing spondylitis patients.

The rearrangement joins TRBV7-8 to TRBJ2-7, with D perhaps TRBD1 (5 bases). This clonotype originated in a male donor with ankylosing spondylitis. Sequencing was carried out using blood, either unsorted or a sorted T cell fraction (not recorded which). CDR3: CASSLAQGTSYEQYF. The CDR3 nucleotides read TGTGCCAGCAGCTTAGCGCAGGGCACTTCCTACGAGCAGTACTTC.